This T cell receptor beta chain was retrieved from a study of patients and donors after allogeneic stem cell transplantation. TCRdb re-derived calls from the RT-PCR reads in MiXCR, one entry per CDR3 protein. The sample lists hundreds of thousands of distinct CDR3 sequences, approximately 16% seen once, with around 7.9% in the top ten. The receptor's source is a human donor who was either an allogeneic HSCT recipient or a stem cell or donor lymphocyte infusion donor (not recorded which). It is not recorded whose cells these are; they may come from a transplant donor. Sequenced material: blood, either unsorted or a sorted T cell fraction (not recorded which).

The chain's CDR3 is CASIRDGNTGELFF. The CDR3 DNA follows: TGTGCCAGCATCAGGGATGGAAACACCGGGGAGCTGTTTTTT. The chain recombines TRBV6-2 or TRBV6-3 with TRBJ2-2; D perhaps matches TRBD1 (5 bases). Trimming left V 7 bases short and J 2 bases short, with 11 bases between. CDR1 is MNHEY, CDR2 SVGEGT, per germline. There are 14 residues in the CDR3.